Listed below are T cell receptor beta chains from one sample, sequenced in a study of blood T cell repertoires in COVID-19. Assay: immunoSEQ multiplex PCR; the TCRdb copy retains only in-frame clones and omits some. This table holds over 80,000 clones, around nine tenths found once. The sample taken for sequencing was peripheral blood. These receptors were collected from a man at least 80 years old with active or convalescent COVID-19. Both conserved end residues are part of each CDR3. D genes are given only for firm matches. Not all rows give a size; the values are once, few, many and, for expanded clones, a class.

16	TRBD2	TRBV3-1/TRBV3-2	NA	TRBJ2-1	CASSHLPGLAYNEQFF	TGTGCCAGCAGCCACCTACCGGGACTAGCGTACAATGAGCAGTTCTTC
17	TRBD2	TRBV19	NA	TRBJ2-1	CASSRLAGGSSYNEQFF	TGTGCCAGTAGTAGATTGGCGGGAGGGAGCTCCTACAATGAGCAGTTCTTC
12	NA	TRBV6-5	NA	TRBJ1-1	CASSPLLFLTFF	TGTGCCAGCAGTCCCCTACTGTTTTTGACTTTCTTT
15	TRBD1	TRBV3-1/TRBV3-2	NA	TRBJ1-5	CASSPPGQGGQPQHF	TGTGCCAGCAGCCCACCAGGGCAGGGGGGACAGCCCCAGCATTTT
12	NA	TRBV28	NA	TRBJ1-2	CASSSSNYGYTF	TGTGCCAGCTCCTCTTCTAACTATGGCTACACCTTC
11	NA	TRBV6-2/TRBV6-3	NA	TRBJ2-7	CASSFGQEQYF	TGTGCCAGCAGTTTTGGACAGGAGCAGTACTTC
15	NA	TRBV5-1	once	TRBJ2-1	CASSLGRQGVHEQFF	TGCGCCAGCAGCTTGGGTCGGCAGGGCGTTCATGAGCAGTTCTTC
15	NA	TRBV30	NA	TRBJ2-2	CAWSVQAGGTGELFF	TGTGCCTGGAGTGTACAGGCCGGGGGCACCGGGGAGCTGTTTTTT
16	TRBD2	TRBV7-2	NA	TRBJ2-1	CASSPPGLAGEGEQFF	TGTGCCAGCAGCCCCCCCGGACTAGCGGGAGAAGGTGAGCAGTTCTTC
15	NA	TRBV7-3	NA	TRBJ2-1	CASSPGLISYNEQFF	TGTGCCAGCAGCCCCGGACTGATTTCTTACAATGAGCAGTTCTTC
16	NA	TRBV6-1	NA	TRBJ1-3	CASSEGAWLSGNTIYF	TGTGCCAGCAGTGAAGGGGCTTGGCTTTCTGGAAACACCATATATTTT
14	NA	TRBV5-1	NA	TRBJ2-7	CASSAASSSREQYF	TGCGCCAGCAGCGCAGCTAGCTCCTCCCGCGAGCAGTACTTC
14	TRBD1	TRBV27	NA	TRBJ1-2	CASSLSRQGGGYTF	TGTGCCAGCAGTTTATCCCGACAGGGGGGCGGCTACACCTTC